These T cell receptor beta chains were read from a single sample in a study of spatial heterogeneity in lung cancer. TCRdb recomputed calls from the 5' RACE reads with MiXCR, one row per CDR3 protein. The sample yields approximately 92,000 distinct CDR3 sequences, about 12% seen once. The sequencing here drew on PBMCs, taken at surgery. Every receptor here comes from a male donor with early-stage non-small cell lung cancer. The CDR3 runs from the conserved cysteine through the conserved F or W. Fields, in order: J gene, D gene, clone size, V gene, CDR3 DNA, CDR3 protein. A D gene is named only where the DNA matches it firmly. The size entry is marked missing in some rows and otherwise reads once, few, many or a size class.

J gene: TRBJ2-5; D gene: TRBD1; clone size: -; V gene: TRBV6-2/TRBV6-3; CDR3 DNA: TGTGCCAGCAGGGGGACAGGAAGGGAGACCCAGTACTTC; CDR3 protein: CASRGTGRETQYF
J gene: TRBJ2-2; D gene: -; clone size: -; V gene: TRBV7-3; CDR3 DNA: TGTGCCAGCAGCCAAGACAGTCTGAACACCGGGGAGCTGTTTTTT; CDR3 protein: CASSQDSLNTGELFF
J gene: TRBJ1-1; D gene: -; clone size: once; V gene: TRBV12-3/TRBV12-4; CDR3 DNA: TGTGCCAGCAGTTCCCGGGGGTTGGTCATGAACACTGAAGCTTTCTTT; CDR3 protein: CASSSRGLVMNTEAFF
J gene: TRBJ1-2; D gene: -; clone size: -; V gene: TRBV24-1; CDR3 DNA: TGTGCCACCAGTAACCAGCAATATGGCTACACCTTC; CDR3 protein: CATSNQQYGYTF
J gene: TRBJ1-5; D gene: -; clone size: -; V gene: TRBV2; CDR3 DNA: TGTGCCAGCAGTGGATACGGAAACAATCAGCCCCAGCATTTT; CDR3 protein: CASSGYGNNQPQHF
J gene: TRBJ1-1; D gene: -; clone size: -; V gene: TRBV10-2; CDR3 DNA: TGCGCCAGCAGTGGGGTGAACACTGAAGCTTTCTTT; CDR3 protein: CASSGVNTEAFF
J gene: TRBJ1-1; D gene: TRBD1; clone size: -; V gene: TRBV2; CDR3 DNA: TGTGCCAGCAGTAAGAAGGGACAGGGGAACACTGAAGCTTTCTTT; CDR3 protein: CASSKKGQGNTEAFF
J gene: TRBJ2-7; D gene: TRBD2; clone size: -; V gene: TRBV3-1; CDR3 DNA: TGTGCCAGCAGCCAAGGGACTAGCGGGAGGGGAACCAACGAGCAGTACTTC; CDR3 protein: CASSQGTSGRGTNEQYF
J gene: TRBJ2-3; D gene: TRBD2; clone size: -; V gene: TRBV5-4; CDR3 DNA: TGTGCCAGCAGCCACGAAACTACACTAGCGGGGGGGGCTGATACGCAGTATTTT; CDR3 protein: CASSHETTLAGGADTQYF
J gene: TRBJ1-5; D gene: -; clone size: few; V gene: TRBV30; CDR3 DNA: TGTGCCTGGAGTGAGAGCGACAATCAGCCCCAGCATTTT; CDR3 protein: CAWSESDNQPQHF
J gene: TRBJ2-3; D gene: -; clone size: many; V gene: TRBV7-2; CDR3 DNA: TGTGCCAGCAGCTTATTATCGGGCACAGATACGCAGTATTTT; CDR3 protein: CASSLLSGTDTQYF
J gene: TRBJ2-3; D gene: TRBD2; clone size: few; V gene: TRBV20-1; CDR3 DNA: TGCAGTGCTAGAGACCCGGGACGCGGGGGAACTAGCACAGATACGCAGTATTTT; CDR3 protein: CSARDPGRGGTSTDTQYF
J gene: TRBJ1-1; D gene: TRBD1; clone size: -; V gene: TRBV5-1; CDR3 DNA: TGCGCCAGCAGCGTTGGGACAGGGATGAACACTGAAGCTTTCTTT; CDR3 protein: CASSVGTGMNTEAFF
J gene: TRBJ2-3; D gene: TRBD2; clone size: -; V gene: TRBV30; CDR3 DNA: TGTGCCTGGAGTCTTCCGGGACTAGCGGGGGGGTATAGAGATACGCAGTATTTT; CDR3 protein: CAWSLPGLAGGYRDTQYF
J gene: TRBJ2-7; D gene: -; clone size: -; V gene: TRBV10-3; CDR3 DNA: TGTGCCACCATGGGATGGGGGGCGGATAACGAGCAGTACTTC; CDR3 protein: CATMGWGADNEQYF
J gene: TRBJ2-5; D gene: TRBD2; clone size: -; V gene: TRBV10-2; CDR3 DNA: TGCGCCACCCAGACTAGCGGGGAGAGCCAGTACTTC; CDR3 protein: CATQTSGESQYF
J gene: TRBJ1-6; D gene: -; clone size: -; V gene: TRBV7-9; CDR3 DNA: TGTGCCAGCAGCTTAGAGGGCTCACCCCTCCACTTT; CDR3 protein: CASSLEGSPLHF
J gene: TRBJ2-7; D gene: -; clone size: many; V gene: TRBV5-6; CDR3 DNA: TGTGCCAGCAGCTTTCGGGCGATAAGCTACGAGCAGTACTTC; CDR3 protein: CASSFRAISYEQYF
J gene: TRBJ2-1; D gene: TRBD1; clone size: -; V gene: TRBV7-8; CDR3 DNA: TGTGCCAGCAGCTTCGGTCAGACAGGGTTGGGCAATGAGCAGTTCTTC; CDR3 protein: CASSFGQTGLGNEQFF
J gene: TRBJ2-7; D gene: TRBD1; clone size: many; V gene: TRBV7-2; CDR3 DNA: TGTGCCAGCAGTCGACAGGGCTACGAGCAGTACTTC; CDR3 protein: CASSRQGYEQYF
J gene: TRBJ2-7; D gene: TRBD1; clone size: -; V gene: TRBV11-2; CDR3 DNA: TGTGCCAGCAGCACTCGACAGGGCCCCTACGAGCAGTACTTC; CDR3 protein: CASSTRQGPYEQYF
J gene: TRBJ2-3; D gene: TRBD1; clone size: few; V gene: TRBV2; CDR3 DNA: TGTGCCAGCAGACCCGGGACAGGGGGCTTGGATACGCAGTATTTT; CDR3 protein: CASRPGTGGLDTQYF
J gene: TRBJ2-3; D gene: -; clone size: few; V gene: TRBV6-5; CDR3 DNA: TGTGCCAGCAGATTACTAGTCACAGATACGCAGTATTTT; CDR3 protein: CASRLLVTDTQYF
J gene: TRBJ2-3; D gene: -; clone size: -; V gene: TRBV20-1; CDR3 DNA: TGCAGTGCTGAGAGGGGGGCTACAGATACGCAGTATTTT; CDR3 protein: CSAERGATDTQYF
J gene: TRBJ2-1; D gene: TRBD2; clone size: few; V gene: TRBV7-3; CDR3 DNA: TGTGCCAGCAGCAAACGAGCGGGAGTAGCCTACAATGAGCAGTTCTTC; CDR3 protein: CASSKRAGVAYNEQFF
J gene: TRBJ2-7; D gene: -; clone size: few; V gene: TRBV7-9; CDR3 DNA: TGTGCCAGCAGCTTAGTTTTCGGGCATGCCGGCGAGCAGTACTTC; CDR3 protein: CASSLVFGHAGEQYF